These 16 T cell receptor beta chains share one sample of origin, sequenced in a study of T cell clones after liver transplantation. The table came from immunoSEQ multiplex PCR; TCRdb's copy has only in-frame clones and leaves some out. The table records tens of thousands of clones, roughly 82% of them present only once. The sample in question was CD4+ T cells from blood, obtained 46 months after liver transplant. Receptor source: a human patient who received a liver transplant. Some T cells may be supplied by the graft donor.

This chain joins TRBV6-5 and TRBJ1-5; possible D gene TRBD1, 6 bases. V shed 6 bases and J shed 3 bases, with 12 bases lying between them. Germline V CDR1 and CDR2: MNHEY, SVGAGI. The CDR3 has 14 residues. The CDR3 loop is CASSPTGFNQPQHF. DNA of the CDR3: TGTGCCAGCAGCCCCACAGGGTTCAATCAGCCCCAGCATTTT.

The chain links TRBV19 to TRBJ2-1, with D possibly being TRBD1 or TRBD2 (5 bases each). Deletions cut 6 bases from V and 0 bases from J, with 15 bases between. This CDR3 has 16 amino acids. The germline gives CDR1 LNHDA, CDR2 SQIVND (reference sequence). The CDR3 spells CASSPGPVSSYNEQFF. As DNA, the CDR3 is TGTGCCAGTAGCCCGGGACCGGTGAGCTCCTACAATGAGCAGTTCTTC.

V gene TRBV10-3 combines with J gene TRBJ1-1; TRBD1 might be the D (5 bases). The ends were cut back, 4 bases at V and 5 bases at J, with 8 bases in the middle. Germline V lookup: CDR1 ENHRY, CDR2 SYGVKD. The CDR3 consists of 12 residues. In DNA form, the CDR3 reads TGTGCCATCAGTGGAGACAGTACTGAAGCTTTCTTT. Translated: CAISGDSTEAFF.

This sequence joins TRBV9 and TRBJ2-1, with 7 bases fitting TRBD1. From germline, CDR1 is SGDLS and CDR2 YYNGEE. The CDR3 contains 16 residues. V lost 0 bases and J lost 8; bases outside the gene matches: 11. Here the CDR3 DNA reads TGTGCCAGCAGCGTAGAAGGGGGACAGACCTGGGATGAGCAGTTCTTC. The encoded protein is CASSVEGGQTWDEQFF. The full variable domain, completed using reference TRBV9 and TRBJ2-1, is DSGVTQTPKHLITATGQRVTLRCSPRSGDLSVYWYQQSLDQGLQFLIQYYNGEERAKGNILERFSAQQFPDLHSELNLSSLELGDSALYFCASSVEGGQTWDEQFFGPGTRLTVL.

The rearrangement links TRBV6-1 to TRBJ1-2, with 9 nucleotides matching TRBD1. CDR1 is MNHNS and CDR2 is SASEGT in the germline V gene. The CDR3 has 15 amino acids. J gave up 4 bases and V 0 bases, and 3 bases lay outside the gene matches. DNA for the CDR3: TGTGCCAGCAGTGAAGCCGGGACAGGGACCTATGGCTACACCTTC. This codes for CASSEAGTGTYGYTF.

CDR3 residues: CASSPGLVWEGASGNTIYF. CDR3 sequence (DNA): TGTGCCAGCAGCCCCGGACTAGTTTGGGAGGGGGCATCTGGAAACACCATATATTTT. The chain carries TRBV7-9 and TRBJ1-3, with 7 nucleotides matching TRBD1. Losses at the gene ends were 5 bases for V and 1 base for J; bases not matched to a gene: 17. The CDR3 runs to 19 residues. CDR1 is SEHNR, CDR2 FQNEAQ, per germline (reference sequence).

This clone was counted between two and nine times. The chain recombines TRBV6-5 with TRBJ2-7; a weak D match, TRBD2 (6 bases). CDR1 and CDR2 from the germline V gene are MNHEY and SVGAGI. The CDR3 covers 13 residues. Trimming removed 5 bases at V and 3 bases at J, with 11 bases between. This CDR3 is CASSLRENYEQYF. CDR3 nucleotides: TGTGCCAGCAGTCTTCGGGAGAACTACGAGCAGTACTTC.

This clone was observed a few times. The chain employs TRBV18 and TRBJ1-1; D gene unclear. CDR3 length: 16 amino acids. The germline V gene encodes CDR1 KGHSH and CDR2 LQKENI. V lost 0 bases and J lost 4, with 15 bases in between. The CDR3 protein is CASSPPEARFGTEAFF. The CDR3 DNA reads TGTGCCAGCTCACCACCGGAGGCGCGGTTTGGCACTGAAGCTTTCTTT.

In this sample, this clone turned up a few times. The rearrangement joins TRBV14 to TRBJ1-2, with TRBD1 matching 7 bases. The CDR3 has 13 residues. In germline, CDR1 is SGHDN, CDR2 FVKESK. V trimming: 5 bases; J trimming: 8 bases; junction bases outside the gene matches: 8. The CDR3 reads CASSGFTGVGYTF. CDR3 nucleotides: TGTGCCAGCAGCGGCTTCACAGGGGTCGGCTACACCTTC. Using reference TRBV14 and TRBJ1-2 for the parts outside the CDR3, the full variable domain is EAGVTQFPSHSVIEKGQTVTLRCDPISGHDNLYWYRRVMGKEIKFLLHFVKESKQDESGMPNNRFLAERTGGTYSTLKVQPAELEDSGVYFCASSGFTGVGYTFGSGTRLTVV.

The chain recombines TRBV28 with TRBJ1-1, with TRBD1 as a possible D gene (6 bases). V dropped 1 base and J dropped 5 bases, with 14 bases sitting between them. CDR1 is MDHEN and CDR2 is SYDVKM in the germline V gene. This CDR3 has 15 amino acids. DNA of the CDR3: TGTGCCAGCAGTTTATACAGGGCCAGGGGAACTGAAGCTTTCTTT. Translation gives CASSLYRARGTEAFF. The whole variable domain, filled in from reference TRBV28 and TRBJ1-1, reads DVKVTQSSRYLVKRTGEKVFLECVQDMDHENMFWYRQDPGLGLRLIYFSYDVKMKEKGDIPEGYSVSREKKERFSLILESASTNQTSMYLCASSLYRARGTEAFFGQGTRLTVV.

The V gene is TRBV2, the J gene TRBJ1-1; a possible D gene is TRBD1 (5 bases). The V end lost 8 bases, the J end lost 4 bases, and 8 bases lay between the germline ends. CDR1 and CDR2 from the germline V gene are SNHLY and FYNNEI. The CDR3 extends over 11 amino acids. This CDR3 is CASEGSTEAFF. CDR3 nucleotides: TGTGCCAGCGAGGGGAGCACTGAAGCTTTCTTT.

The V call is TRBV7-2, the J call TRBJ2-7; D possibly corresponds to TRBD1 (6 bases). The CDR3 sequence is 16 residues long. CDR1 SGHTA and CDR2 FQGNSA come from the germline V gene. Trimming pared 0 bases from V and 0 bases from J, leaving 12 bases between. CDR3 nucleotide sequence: TGTGCCAGCAGCTTAGCCGGGGCAGGGGCCTCCTACGAGCAGTACTTC. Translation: CASSLAGAGASYEQYF.

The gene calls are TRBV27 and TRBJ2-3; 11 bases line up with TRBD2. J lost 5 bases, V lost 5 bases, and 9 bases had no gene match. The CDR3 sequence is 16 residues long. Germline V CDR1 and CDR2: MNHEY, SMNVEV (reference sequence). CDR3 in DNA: TGTGCCAGCAGTCTCCGCCCCGGACTAGCGGGAGATACGCAGTATTTT. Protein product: CASSLRPGLAGDTQYF.

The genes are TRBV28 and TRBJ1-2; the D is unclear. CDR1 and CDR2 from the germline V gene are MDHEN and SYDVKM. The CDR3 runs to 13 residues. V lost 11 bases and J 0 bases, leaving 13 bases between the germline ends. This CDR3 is CAASRLTNYGYTF. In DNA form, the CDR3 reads TGTGCCGCTTCGAGGCTTACTAACTATGGCTACACCTTC.

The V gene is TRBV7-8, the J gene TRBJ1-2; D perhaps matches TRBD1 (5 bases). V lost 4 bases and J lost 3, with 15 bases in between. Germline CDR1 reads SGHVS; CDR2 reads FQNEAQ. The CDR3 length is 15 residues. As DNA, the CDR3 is TGTGCCAGCAGCTCCCGGGGGGGTACATACTATGGCTACACCTTC. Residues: CASSSRGGTYYGYTF.

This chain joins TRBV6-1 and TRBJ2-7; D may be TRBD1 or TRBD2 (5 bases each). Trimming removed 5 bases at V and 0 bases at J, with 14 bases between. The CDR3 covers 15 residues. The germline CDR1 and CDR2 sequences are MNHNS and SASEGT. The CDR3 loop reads CASSPGRRSSYEQYF. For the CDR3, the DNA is TGTGCCAGCAGTCCGGGACGGAGAAGCTCCTACGAGCAGTACTTC.